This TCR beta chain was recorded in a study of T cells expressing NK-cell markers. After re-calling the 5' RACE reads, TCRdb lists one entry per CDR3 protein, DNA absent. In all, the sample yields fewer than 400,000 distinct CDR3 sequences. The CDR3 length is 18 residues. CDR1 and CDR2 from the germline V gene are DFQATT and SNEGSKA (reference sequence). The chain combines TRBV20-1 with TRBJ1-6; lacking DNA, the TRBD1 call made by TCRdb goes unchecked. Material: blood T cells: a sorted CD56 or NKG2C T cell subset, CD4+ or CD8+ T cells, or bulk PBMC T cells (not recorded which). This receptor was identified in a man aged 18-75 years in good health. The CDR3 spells CSASPLLDRSSYNSPLHF.